Described below is a single T cell receptor (beta chain) sequence and its context. Its matching antigen is unknown. The data stem from a study of graft-versus-host responses after intestinal transplantation. Study information: Multivisceral, liver-intestinal, or isolated intestinal transplants were performed in recipients. All of the recipients had induction that used anti-thymocyte globulin, then tacrolimus and steroids for two to four years. General observations from the study: Graft-versus-host to host-versus-graft clonal ratios in allografts were high in patients with graft-donor T cell macrochimerism. Peak GvH clone levels in circulation were associated with early post-transplant HvG declines.

The table came from immunoSEQ multiplex PCR; TCRdb's copy has only in-frame clones and leaves some out. Of about 120,000 clones in the sample, just under 95% are singletons; the top ten hold more than 0.095%. V was trimmed by 5 bases and J by 3 bases, leaving 8 bases between them. Germline V gene lookup returns CDR1 MDHEN and CDR2 SYDVKM. This CDR3 spans 12 amino acids. The J gene is TRBJ2-7, the V gene TRBV28, with TRBD2 as a possible D gene (5 bases). The sample here was unstimulated CD4+ T cells sorted from spleen or lymph node cells, taken before intestinal transplant. The TCR originated in a human donor who received an intestinal transplant. The CDR3 nucleotides read TGTGCCAGCAGTCGGACTGTCTACGAGCAGTACTTC. Translating gives CASSRTVYEQYF.